These 26 T cell receptor beta chains were all obtained from the same sample, sequenced in a study of read filtering for tumor transcriptome and immune sequencing. Molecular barcoded adaptors covering alpha/delta and beta/gamma chains were used on about 390 ng RNA. One entry per CDR3 protein results from TCRdb running MiXCR on the reads. The sample has fewer than 100,000 distinct CDR3 sequences, 12% seen once. Sequenced sample: a population of CD138-negative cells sorted from bone marrow. Every receptor here comes from a donor aged 40 or over with multiple myeloma.

In its sample, this clonotype was seen many times. The chain has TRBV5-1 and TRBJ1-1; 8 nucleotides line up with TRBD1. The CDR3 length is 14 residues. Germline V lookup: CDR1 SGHRS, CDR2 YFSETQ. V trimming: 4 bases; J trimming: 1 base; junction bases outside the gene matches: 3. The CDR3 coding sequence is TGCGCCAGCAGCAGCGGGACAGGGAACACTGAAGCTTTCTTT. Translation: CASSSGTGNTEAFF.

Many counts were recorded for this clonotype. The chain carries TRBV19 and TRBJ2-5; 8 bases agree with TRBD1. The CDR3 has 14 residues. Unmatched junction bases numbered 10, after V lost 3 bases and J lost 10 bases. Germline V gene lookup returns CDR1 LNHDA and CDR2 SQIVND (reference sequence). The CDR3 DNA reads TGTGCCAGTAGTATTCCAGGGGGCCACCGGAACCAGTACTTC. It encodes CASSIPGGHRNQYF.

In this sample, this clonotype turned up many times. This rearrangement joins TRBV28 to TRBJ2-7; D is uncertain. V dropped 6 bases and J dropped 3 bases, with 6 bases sitting between them. The CDR3 has 11 amino acids. CDR1 and CDR2 (germline): MDHEN, SYDVKM. This CDR3 is CASSKYYEQYF. DNA of the CDR3: TGTGCCAGCAGCAAGTACTACGAGCAGTACTTC.

There are many counts of this clonotype. The chain is built from TRBV12-3 or TRBV12-4 and TRBJ1-1; D may be TRBD1 (5 bases). Trimming shortened V by 1 base and J by 6 bases, and 9 bases separated the two germline ends. The CDR3 runs 13 residues. The CDR3 DNA follows: TGTGCCAGCAGTTTAGGAGGGGAAGCTGAAGCTTTCTTT. Translating it yields CASSLGGEAEAFF.

This clonotype was observed a few times. The rearrangement uses TRBV5-1 and TRBJ1-1; tentatively, D is TRBD1 (6 bases). Between the trimmed V and J ends, which lost 3 bases and 0 bases, there was a span of 9 bases. Germline-derived CDR1 and CDR2 are SGHRS and YFSETQ. The CDR3 is 14 amino acids. CDR3 in DNA: TGCGCCAGCAGCTGGACAGCCTTGAACACTGAAGCTTTCTTT. The encoded protein is CASSWTALNTEAFF. The variable domain in full, completed from reference TRBV5-1 and TRBJ1-1, reads KAGVTQTPRYLIKTRGQQVTLSCSPISGHRSVSWYQQTPGQGLQFLFEYFSETQRNKGNFPGRFSGRQFSNSRSEMNVSTLELGDSALYLCASSWTALNTEAFFGQGTRLTVV.

This clonotype was observed many times. The rearrangement links TRBV6-2 or TRBV6-3 to TRBJ1-5; D remains unclear. The CDR3 has 14 amino acids. The germline V and J ends were trimmed by 6 bases and 6 bases, with 15 bases remaining between them. Per germline, CDR1 MNHEY and CDR2 SVGEGT. CDR3 in amino acids: CASSALTRGQPQHF. The CDR3 DNA reads as TGTGCCAGCAGCGCCCTCACCCGGGGTCAGCCCCAGCATTTT.

Ten or more counts support this clonotype. The chain employs TRBV2 and TRBJ2-3; no reliable D call. This CDR3 contains 11 residues. V shed 2 bases and J shed 6 bases, with 3 bases lying between them. Germline V CDR1 and CDR2: SNHLY, FYNNEI. CDR3 coding DNA: TGTGCCAGCAGTGAACAGGATACGCAGTATTTT. As protein: CASSEQDTQYF. Looking up the rest from reference TRBV2 and TRBJ2-3 gives the full variable domain: EPEVTQTPSHQVTQMGQEVILRCVPISNHLYFYWYRQILGQKVEFLVSFYNNEISEKSEIFDDQFSVERPDGSNFTLKIRSTKLEDSAMYFCASSEQDTQYFGPGTRLTVL.

This clonotype was detected a few times. Given a much more abundant clone one base away, this may be a read error. V is TRBV20-1 and J is TRBJ1-5; a possible D gene is TRBD1 (6 bases). The CDR3 totals 13 residues. The germline V gene has CDR1 DFQATT and CDR2 SNEGSKA (reference sequence). The CDR3 loop reads CGATSGVDQPQHF. CDR3 sequence (DNA): TGCGGTGCTACTTCAGGGGTGGATCAGCCCCAGCATTTT.

This clonotype has a count of ten or more. This chain uses TRBV21-1 with TRBJ2-7; the table's D call, TRBD2, was not checked against the DNA. TRBV21-1 is a pseudogene locus. The CDR3 consists of 15 residues. CDR3 coding DNA: TGTGCCAGCAGCAATAGCGGGGGCCTCTCCTACGAGCAGTACTTC. Its protein product is CASSNSGGLSYEQYF.

With respect to this clonotype: This may arise from a read error, as a much more abundant clone is one base away. The rearrangement uses TRBV20-1 and TRBJ2-3, with a possible D match to TRBD1 (5 bases). The germline gives CDR1 DFQATT, CDR2 SNEGSKA (reference sequence). The CDR3 sequence is 14 residues long. The CDR3 bases are TGCAGTGCTAGAGACAGGAATGGGGCAGATACGCAGTGTTTT. As protein: CSARDRNGADTQCF.

This clonotype was found many times. The chain has TRBV4-1 and TRBJ1-1, with D unresolved. This CDR3 has 15 amino acids. Trimming removed 6 bases from V and 0 bases from J, with 14 bases in between. Germline V gene sequence: CDR1 MGHRA, CDR2 YSYEKL. CDR3 nucleotides: TGCGCCAGCAGGGGAAAGGAAGGTCTGAACACTGAAGCTTTCTTT. Translated, it gives CASRGKEGLNTEAFF.

This clonotype was counted at least ten times. This chain joins TRBV20-1 and TRBJ1-5; D is unresolved. The CDR3 spans 16 residues. Germline V gene sequence: CDR1 DFQATT, CDR2 SNEGSKA (reference sequence). With 0 bases removed from V and 0 bases from J, the gap between germline ends came to 12 bases. DNA of the CDR3: TGCAGTGCTAGAGATCGGCAGGTCAATAGCAATCAGCCCCAGCATTTT. Encoded protein: CSARDRQVNSNQPQHF.

This clonotype has a count of ten or more. The rearrangement uses TRBV20-1 and TRBJ2-5, with 7 bases aligning to TRBD2. This CDR3 comprises 15 residues. The germline V gene encodes CDR1 DFQATT and CDR2 SNEGSKA (reference sequence). The trim removed 6 bases at V and 3 bases at J, leaving 13 bases unmatched. CDR3 amino acids: CSAPDRRENKETQYF. In DNA, the CDR3 is TGCAGTGCGCCTGATAGGCGGGAGAACAAAGAGACCCAGTACTTC.

This clonotype was observed many times. The chain joins TRBV24-1 to TRBJ2-2, with 11 bases matching TRBD2. The J segment lost 4 bases and the V segment lost 7 bases, leaving 16 bases of the junction unmatched. Per the germline V gene, CDR1 is KGHDR and CDR2 is SFDVKD. The CDR3 runs 19 residues. The chain's CDR3 is CATSRQTSLAGAFTGELFF. CDR3 DNA: TGTGCCACCAGCCGGCAAACCTCACTAGCGGGAGCGTTCACCGGGGAGCTGTTTTTT.

This clonotype was picked up many times. This chain links TRBV29-1 with TRBJ1-2, with 7 bases identical to TRBD1. This CDR3 spans 13 amino acids. The germline gives CDR1 SQVTM, CDR2 ANQGSEA. The J segment lost 4 bases and the V segment lost 3 bases, leaving 5 bases of the junction unmatched. CDR3 residues: CSVETTGLYGYTF. The CDR3 DNA sequence: TGCAGCGTTGAGACGACAGGGCTCTATGGCTACACCTTC.

A few counts support this clonotype. The CDR3 loop is CASSLGSSFNYGYTF. As DNA, the CDR3 is TGCGCCAGCAGCTTGGGCTCTAGTTTTAACTATGGCTACACCTTC. The chain joins TRBV5-1 to TRBJ1-2; D call uncertain. CDR3 length: 15 amino acids. Trimming removed 0 bases at V and 1 base at J, with 10 bases between. Germline-derived CDR1 and CDR2 are SGHRS and YFSETQ.

The sample holds many counts of this clonotype. The chain couples TRBV7-9 to TRBJ1-4, with TRBD1 matching 7 bases. The CDR3 spans 15 residues. Trimming removed 5 bases from V and 3 bases from J; junction bases left unmatched: 6. The germline gives CDR1 SEHNR, CDR2 FQNEAQ (reference sequence). The chain's CDR3 is CASSPPGQPNEKLFF. The CDR3, as DNA: TGTGCCAGCAGCCCCCCGGGACAGCCTAATGAAAAACTGTTTTTT.

This clonotype was picked up many times. This rearrangement joins TRBV6-5 to TRBJ2-3; tentative D call: TRBD2 (5 bases). The CDR3 consists of 15 residues. CDR1 MNHEY and CDR2 SVGAGI come from the germline V gene. The ends were cut back, 1 base at V and 6 bases at J, with 14 bases in the middle. This CDR3 reads CASSYFVGAGDTQYF. The CDR3 DNA sequence: TGTGCCAGCAGTTACTTCGTGGGAGCCGGGGATACGCAGTATTTT.

In its sample, this clonotype was seen many times. The genes are TRBV2 and TRBJ2-2; 8 bases align to TRBD2. The CDR3 length is 16 residues. The germline V gene has CDR1 SNHLY and CDR2 FYNNEI. The V and J ends lost 3 bases and 4 bases, in that order; junction bases with no gene match: 7. CDR3 amino acids: CASSEGAGASTGELFF. DNA of the CDR3: TGTGCCAGCAGTGAGGGAGCGGGAGCGAGCACCGGGGAGCTGTTTTTT.

This clonotype was observed many times. J is TRBJ2-7 and V is TRBV2; 9 bases line up with TRBD1. V lost 0 bases to trimming and J lost 6 bases; unmatched junction nucleotides: 15. Germline loops: CDR1 SNHLY, CDR2 FYNNEI. The CDR3 sequence is 18 residues long. For the CDR3, the DNA is TGTGCCAGCAGTGAAGCTGGGCCCGGGACAGGGCAGCGGAGCGAGCAGTACTTC. Protein sequence: CASSEAGPGTGQRSEQYF.

This clonotype was detected ten times or more. V gene TRBV18 combines with J gene TRBJ2-1; no clear D. CDR3 length: 15 amino acids. V shed 1 base and J shed 10 bases, with 17 bases lying between them. Germline V CDR1 and CDR2: KGHSH, LQKENI. Written as DNA, the CDR3 is TGTGCCAGCTCACCACTATCATCAACGTTCGAGGAGCAGTTCTTC. It specifies CASSPLSSTFEEQFF.

This sequence joins TRBV6-2 or TRBV6-3 and TRBJ1-1; D gene unclear. V lost 5 bases and J lost 1, with 8 bases in between. Germline V gene lookup returns CDR1 MNHEY and CDR2 SVGEGT. This CDR3 spans 13 amino acids. The CDR3 coding sequence is TGTGCCAGCAGTGGCGGATCGAACACTGAAGCTTTCTTT. Its translation: CASSGGSNTEAFF.

V usage is TRBV11-3 and J usage is TRBJ2-7, with 8 bases lining up with TRBD1. The germline CDR1 and CDR2 sequences are SGHNT and YENEEA. J gave up 6 bases and V 5 bases, and 9 bases lay outside the gene matches. This CDR3 region has 14 residues. As DNA, the CDR3 is TGTGCCAGCAGCCCCCGGACAGGGAACGGCGAGCAGTACTTC. Translated, it gives CASSPRTGNGEQYF. Supplemented by reference TRBV11-3 and TRBJ2-7, the full variable domain reads EAGVVQSPRYKIIEKKQPVAFWCNPISGHNTLYWYLQNLGQGPELLIRYENEEAVDDSQLPKDRFSAERLKGVDSTLKIQPAELGDSAVYLCASSPRTGNGEQYFGPGTRLTVT.

The V and J genes are TRBV18 and TRBJ1-6, with TRBD1 as a possible D gene (6 bases). Germline values: CDR1 KGHSH, CDR2 LQKENI. CDR3 length: 15 amino acids. Deletions cut 3 bases from V and 9 bases from J, with 15 bases between. CDR3 region: CASSPQRGAFSPLHF. The DNA for the CDR3 is TGTGCCAGCTCACCGCAGAGGGGGGCTTTTTCACCCCTCCACTTT.

The sample holds many counts of this clonotype. The chain uses TRBV4-1 and TRBJ2-3; D is unclear. The V and J ends lost 0 bases and 5 bases respectively, with 0 bases between them. Germline V gene lookup returns CDR1 MGHRA and CDR2 YSYEKL. The CDR3 runs to 11 residues. DNA of the CDR3: TGCGCCAGCAGCCAAGAAGATACGCAGTATTTT. Translated: CASSQEDTQYF.

On this clonotype itself: Given a much more abundant clone one base away, this may be a read error. The conserved final phenylalanine or tryptophan is absent from the CDR3, which likely points to a read error. The chain has TRBV5-1 and TRBJ2-1, with unresolved D. Germline assignment: CDR1 SGHRS and CDR2 YFSETQ. V lost 6 bases and J 0 bases, leaving 10 bases between the germline ends. The CDR3 is 14 amino acids. As DNA, the CDR3 is TGCGCCAGCACTTCGGAGCCCTCCTACAATGAGCAGTTCTCC. Protein sequence: CASTSEPSYNEQFS.